The sequence of this TCR beta chain was determined in a study of cytomegalovirus exposure and HLA in healthy donors. A multiplex PCR was run with 60 Vbeta primers and 13 Jbeta primers. The assay was immunoSEQ multiplex PCR, and TCRdb's table has in-frame clones only and misses some. The sample includes 120,000 to 150,000 clones, 60% to 85% of them seen just once. The germline CDR1 and CDR2 sequences are SGDLS and YYNGEE. V lost 3 bases and J 1 base, leaving 4 bases between the germline ends. The CDR3 totals 13 residues. The clonotype comes from a man aged 40-49 years in good health and CMV-seropositive. The chain recombines TRBV9 with TRBJ2-2; no firm D call. Sequenced material: PBMCs. The CDR3 region is CASSAKNTGELFF. The CDR3, as DNA: TGTGCCAGCAGCGCCAAGAACACCGGGGAGCTGTTTTTT.